These 28 T cell receptor beta chains were sequenced from one sample in a study of T cells after yellow fever vaccination. MiXCR, run by TCRdb on the 5' RACE reads, gives a single entry per CDR3 protein. There are fewer than 350,000 distinct CDR3 sequences in the sample; 8.7% occur only once, and around 17% lies in the top ten. The source material was PBMCs, sampled on the day of the first yellow fever vaccination. Source of these receptors: a man younger than 30 who received the YFV17D yellow fever vaccine.

The chain links TRBV27 to TRBJ1-6; D not resolved. The CDR3 has 12 amino acids. Germline CDR1 reads MNHEY; CDR2 reads SMNVEV (reference sequence). Trimming pared 1 base from V and 11 bases from J, leaving 6 bases between. CDR3 DNA: TGTGCCAGCAGTTTATGGGGTACACCCCTCCACTTT. Its protein is CASSLWGTPLHF.

The gene calls are TRBV7-2 and TRBJ2-7; the D gene is possibly TRBD2 (6 bases). Trimming removed 6 bases from V and 3 bases from J, with 15 bases in between. The germline gives CDR1 SGHTA, CDR2 FQGNSA. This CDR3 comprises 14 residues. This CDR3 is CASRSPGVIYEQYF. For the CDR3, the DNA is TGTGCCAGCAGGAGTCCGGGAGTTATCTACGAGCAGTACTTC.

This clonotype occurred a few times. This rearrangement joins TRBV5-4 to TRBJ2-3, with D perhaps TRBD2 (5 bases). The V end lost 6 bases, the J end lost 6 bases, and 20 bases lay between the germline ends. Germline V lookup: CDR1 SGHNT, CDR2 YYREEE (reference sequence). This CDR3 is 15 amino acids long. CDR3 amino acids: CASTTPGGSADTQYF. Here the CDR3 DNA reads TGTGCCAGCACGACGCCCGGCGGGTCCGCCGATACGCAGTATTTT.

This clonotype was observed a handful of times. The CDR3 loop reads CASSQDFAARSYEQYF. The DNA of the CDR3 is TGCGCCAGCAGCCAAGACTTCGCAGCCCGCTCCTACGAGCAGTACTTC. This sequence joins TRBV4-3 and TRBJ2-7; D is uncertain. The CDR3 extends over 16 amino acids. The V gene's germline CDR1 is LGHNA and CDR2 YSLEER. V was trimmed by 0 bases and J by 0 bases, leaving 12 bases between them.

The V gene is TRBV20-1, the J gene TRBJ2-1; no clear D gene. CDR1 is DFQATT, CDR2 SNEGSKA, per germline (reference sequence). Trimming removed 2 bases at V and 0 bases at J, with 8 bases between. This CDR3 has 14 amino acids. CDR3 bases: TGCAGTGCTAGACCGGAAAGCTCCTACAATGAGCAGTTCTTC. Amino acids: CSARPESSYNEQFF.

V usage is TRBV2 and J usage is TRBJ2-7, with a tentative D call TRBD1 (6 bases). V was pared by 4 bases and J by 4 bases, with 14 bases between. The CDR3 is 14 amino acids. The germline gives CDR1 SNHLY, CDR2 FYNNEI. CDR3 sequence: CASSVSGAAYEQYF. The CDR3 DNA follows: TGTGCCAGCAGTGTTTCAGGGGCTGCATACGAGCAGTACTTC.

Many counts were recorded for this clonotype. V usage is TRBV12-3 or TRBV12-4 and J usage is TRBJ2-7, with TRBD2 as a possible D gene (5 bases). This CDR3 is built from 14 residues. Trimming removed 6 bases from V and 4 bases from J, with 16 bases in between. The CDR3 nucleotides are TGTGCCAGCAGCCCCCGCCGGGGATCATACGAGCAGTACTTC. Its translation is CASSPRRGSYEQYF.

CDR3 sequence reads: CASSEGRSGDYTQYF. CDR3 nucleotides: TGTGCCAGCAGCGAGGGAAGAAGTGGGGATTATACGCAGTATTTT. The chain joins TRBV4-2 to TRBJ2-3, with D possibly being TRBD2 (5 bases). The CDR3 loop spans 15 amino acids. Looked up from germline, CDR1 is LGHNA and CDR2 is YNFKEQ. V lost 5 bases, J lost 7 bases, and 19 bases lay in between.

This clonotype showed up just a few times. This chain uses TRBV29-1 with TRBJ1-5, with a possible D match to TRBD1 (5 bases). Between the trimmed V and J ends, which lost 5 bases and 3 bases, there was a span of 8 bases. The CDR3 has 12 residues. Germline values: CDR1 SQVTM, CDR2 ANQGSEA. In DNA form, the CDR3 reads TGCAGCGTTCGGGACTCCAATCAGCCCCAGCATTTT. It codes for CSVRDSNQPQHF.

V gene TRBV12-3 or TRBV12-4 combines with J gene TRBJ1-1; D call uncertain. This CDR3 has 14 amino acids. V lost 1 base and J 3 bases, leaving 9 bases between the germline ends. This chain's CDR3 is CASSLVGSDTEAFF. The CDR3 nucleotides read TGTGCCAGCAGTTTAGTAGGGAGCGACACTGAAGCTTTCTTT.

There are a few counts of this clonotype. The chain links TRBV5-1 to TRBJ1-2; D unclear. CDR3 length: 14 amino acids. The germline V gene has CDR1 SGHRS and CDR2 YFSETQ. The V gene lost 0 bases and the J gene lost 8 bases, with 14 bases spanning the gap. This CDR3 is CASSLEGPSGGYTF. The CDR3 coding sequence is TGCGCCAGCAGCTTGGAGGGCCCCTCAGGAGGCTACACCTTC. The full variable domain, its missing parts supplied by reference TRBV5-1 and TRBJ1-2, is KAGVTQTPRYLIKTRGQQVTLSCSPISGHRSVSWYQQTPGQGLQFLFEYFSETQRNKGNFPGRFSGRQFSNSRSEMNVSTLELGDSALYLCASSLEGPSGGYTFGSGTRLTVV.

J is TRBJ2-5 and V is TRBV7-8, with 7 nucleotides matching TRBD1. The V segment lost 4 bases and the J segment 1 base; nucleotides outside the gene matches: 9. Germline CDR1 and CDR2: SGHVS and FQNEAQ. The CDR3 is 16 amino acids. The DNA of the CDR3 is TGTGCCAGCAGCTCCTACCCGGACAGGTCCCAAGAGACCCAGTACTTC. It codes for CASSSYPDRSQETQYF.

The chain carries TRBV6-5 and TRBJ1-1; TRBD1 might be the D (6 bases). V was shortened by 6 bases and J by 5 bases, with 13 bases between the two germline ends. The CDR3 spans 13 residues. Looked up from germline, CDR1 is MNHEY and CDR2 is SVGAGI. CDR3 loop: CASRGGGFTEAFF. CDR3 coding DNA: TGTGCCAGCAGAGGGGGTGGCTTTACTGAAGCTTTCTTT.

There are many counts of this clonotype. The chain couples TRBV12-3 or TRBV12-4 to TRBJ1-1; TRBD1 aligns across 12 bases. The CDR3 covers 17 residues. After removal of 6 bases from V and 7 bases from J, the junction contained 15 bases not matched to a gene. The CDR3 bases are TGTGCCAGCAGCGCCAATCCGGGACAGGGGGCCGGGGGTGAAGCTTTCTTT. Its translation is CASSANPGQGAGGEAFF.

This clonotype was counted only a few times. Here the CDR3 reads CASSKWTNKGAVINSPLHF. The CDR3 DNA is TGTGCCAGCAGCAAGTGGACGAATAAGGGAGCGGTTATTAATTCACCCCTCCACTTT. The chain couples TRBV21-1 to TRBJ1-6; the table's D gene call, TRBD1, was not cross checked with the DNA. TRBV21-1 is deemed a pseudogene. The CDR3 runs to 19 residues.

This clonotype was recorded a few times. DNA for the CDR3: TGCGCCAGCAGCTCCCGGGGGCGAAACACTGAAGCTTTCTTT. Residues: CASSSRGRNTEAFF. The chain combines TRBV5-1 with TRBJ1-1; a possible D gene is TRBD1 (6 bases). Trimming took off 3 bases at V and 2 bases at J, with 11 bases between the two ends. The germline V gene has CDR1 SGHRS and CDR2 YFSETQ. The CDR3 consists of 14 residues.

J is TRBJ2-2 and V is TRBV12-3 or TRBV12-4, with 8 bases fitting TRBD1. This CDR3 has 15 amino acids. The V segment lost 1 base and the J segment 6 bases; nucleotides outside the gene matches: 4. The CDR3 sequence is CASSLGQGASGELFF. CDR3 nucleotide sequence: TGTGCCAGCAGTTTAGGGCAGGGGGCATCCGGGGAGCTGTTTTTT.

At least ten counts were recorded for this clonotype. This chain links TRBV7-9 with TRBJ1-3; TRBD1 aligns across 7 bases. In germline, CDR1 is SEHNR, CDR2 FQNEAQ (reference sequence). V was clipped by 5 bases and J by 6 bases; unmatched bases: 7. The CDR3 totals 14 residues. The CDR3 DNA is TGTGCCAGCAGCCCCACAGGGGATGTAAACACCATATATTTT. This encodes CASSPTGDVNTIYF.

This clonotype showed up just a few times. The chain carries TRBV12-3 or TRBV12-4 and TRBJ2-4; possible D gene TRBD1, 6 bases. The CDR3 totals 16 residues. V lost 0 bases and J lost 6, with 15 bases in between. The CDR3 sequence is CASSLAGGQMRNIQYF. For the CDR3, the DNA is TGTGCCAGCAGTTTAGCCGGCGGACAGATGAGAAACATTCAGTACTTC.

The table lists this clonotype with a few counts. The chain links TRBV15 to TRBJ2-2; D not certain. The length of the CDR3 is 15 residues. Trimming stripped 0 bases from V and 3 bases from J, with 8 bases between. CDR1 LNHNV and CDR2 YYDKDF come from the germline V gene (reference sequence). The CDR3 sequence is CATSREGLDTGELFF. As DNA, the CDR3 is TGTGCCACCAGCAGAGAGGGGTTGGACACCGGGGAGCTGTTTTTT. Full variable domain (missing parts from reference TRBV15 and TRBJ2-2): DAMVIQNPRYQVTQFGKPVTLSCSQTLNHNVMYWYQQKSSQAPKLLFHYYDKDFNNEADTPDNFQSRRPNTSFCFLDIRSPGLGDTAMYLCATSREGLDTGELFFGEGSRLTVL.

This clonotype was counted a few times. This chain connects TRBV13 to TRBJ2-3, with D perhaps assigned TRBD1 or TRBD2 (5 bases each). The CDR3 is 16 amino acids. CDR1 and CDR2 from the germline V gene are PRHDT and FYEKMQ (reference sequence). V dropped 3 bases and J dropped 2 bases, with 15 bases sitting between them. The CDR3, as DNA: TGTGCCAGCAGCTTTTCACCCGGGGCCATCACAGATACGCAGTATTTT. The encoded protein is CASSFSPGAITDTQYF.

Note on this clonotype: Given the absence of the conserved phenylalanine or tryptophan at the CDR3 end, a read error is likely. This chain uses TRBV10-3 with TRBJ1-4; possibly TRBD1 for D (5 bases). The V end lost 3 bases, the J end lost 8 bases, and 19 bases lay between the germline ends. The V gene's germline CDR1 is ENHRY and CDR2 SYGVKD. There are 16 residues in the CDR3. The CDR3 loop is CAISDDGSGRLEKLFS. CDR3 nucleotides: TGTGCCATCAGTGATGATGGGTCAGGGCGTCTCGAAAAACTGTTTTCT.

This clonotype was detected many times. This rearrangement joins TRBV6-5 to TRBJ2-5, with D tentatively TRBD1 (6 bases). The CDR3 is 14 residues long. Germline V gene data show CDR1 as MNHEY and CDR2 as SVGAGI. Trimming removed 4 bases at V and 2 bases at J, with 11 bases between. The CDR3 is CASSSLGGQETQYF. DNA of the CDR3: TGTGCCAGCAGTTCGCTAGGGGGTCAAGAGACCCAGTACTTC.

This chain connects TRBV5-1 to TRBJ1-4; D unresolved. Germline V gene lookup returns CDR1 SGHRS and CDR2 YFSETQ. Deletions cut 5 bases from V and 0 bases from J, with 11 bases between. The CDR3 runs to 15 residues. The CDR3 sequence: CASRRRRATNEKLFF. For the CDR3, the DNA is TGCGCCAGCAGAAGAAGGAGGGCAACTAATGAAAAACTGTTTTTT.

The chain combines TRBV10-2 with TRBJ1-5; a weak D match, TRBD1 (5 bases). Germline CDR1 reads WSHSY; CDR2 reads SAAADI. V lost 7 bases to trimming and J lost 3 bases, with 19 bases between them. This CDR3 is built from 16 residues. This CDR3 is CASKGQSAGLNQPQHF. The CDR3 coding sequence is TGCGCCAGCAAGGGTCAGTCGGCGGGACTCAATCAGCCCCAGCATTTT.

This clonotype was seen a handful of times. The chain carries TRBV11-3 and TRBJ2-3; D is possibly TRBD2 (5 bases). V was pared by 3 bases and J by 7 bases, with 11 bases between. The germline CDR1 and CDR2 sequences are SGHNT and YENEEA. The CDR3 runs to 13 residues. Written as DNA, the CDR3 is TGTGCCAGCAGCTTTACAGCGGAGAATACGCAGTATTTT. This encodes CASSFTAENTQYF. The entire variable domain, with the rest obtained from reference TRBV11-3 and TRBJ2-3, is as follows: EAGVVQSPRYKIIEKKQPVAFWCNPISGHNTLYWYLQNLGQGPELLIRYENEEAVDDSQLPKDRFSAERLKGVDSTLKIQPAELGDSAVYLCASSFTAENTQYFGPGTRLTVL.

The chain uses TRBV5-1 and TRBJ1-2; tentatively, D is TRBD1 (5 bases). V was clipped by 2 bases and J by 8 bases, with 16 bases between them. Germline CDR1 SGHRS, CDR2 YFSETQ. CDR3 size: 14 residues. The CDR3 region is CASSFEGTAGGYTF. For the CDR3, the DNA is TGCGCCAGCAGCTTCGAAGGGACCGCCGGGGGCTACACCTTC.

The V call is TRBV4-3, the J call TRBJ2-7, with TRBD1 matching 9 bases. CDR3 size: 14 residues. CDR1 and CDR2 from the germline V gene are LGHNA and YSLEER. Germline trimming cut 4 bases from V and 3 bases from J; bases unmatched to any gene: 4. Here the CDR3 reads CASSREDRGYEQYF. As DNA, the CDR3 is TGCGCCAGCAGCCGGGAGGACAGGGGCTACGAGCAGTACTTC.